This TCR beta chain is drawn from a study of control samples from healthy donors and cancer patients (TCRdb year 2020). In the case of this clone: Its antigen target is currently unknown. No base quality information exists; no much larger clone differs at one position.

Receptor amplification or capture employed the immunoSEQ multiplex PCR assay. Here the immuneACCESS table is served through TCRdb, limited to in-frame sequences with V and J called. Missing clones are a known gap in these copies; in checked studies unresolved V genes cover under half, and the rest lacks a known reason. Recorded for this sample are around 30,000 clones; approximately 93% of them occurred a single time. More than 1.5% of the sample is in the top ten clones. The material sequenced was PBMCs. The receptor was isolated from a man aged 40-49 years with colorectal cancer.

The DNA sequence reads TGTGCCAGCAGCCCCCGGCACGGTGGGGCCTATGGCTACACCTTC. It encodes CASSPRHGGAYGYTF. Recombination joined TRBV9 with TRBJ1-2; TRBD1 might be the D gene, on 5 matching bases. The CDR3 holds 15 amino acids from the cysteine to the phenylalanine. Only the CDR3 region is kept as DNA, spanning 45 bases read in frame from base 1. V is clipped by 4 bases and J by 4 bases, and the sequence between their germline boundaries is 17 bases long. CDR1 and CDR2, looked up from the germline V gene, are SGDLS and YYNGEE.